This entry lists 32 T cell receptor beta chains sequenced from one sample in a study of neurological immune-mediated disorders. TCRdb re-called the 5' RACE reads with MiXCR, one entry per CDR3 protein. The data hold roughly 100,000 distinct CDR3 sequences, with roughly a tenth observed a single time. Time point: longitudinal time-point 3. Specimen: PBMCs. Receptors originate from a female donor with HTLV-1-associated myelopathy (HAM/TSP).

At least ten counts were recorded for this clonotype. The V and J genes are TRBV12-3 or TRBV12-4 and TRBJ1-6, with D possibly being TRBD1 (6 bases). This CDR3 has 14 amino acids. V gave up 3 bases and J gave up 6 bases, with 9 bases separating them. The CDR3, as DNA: TGTGCCAGCAGTTTGGACAGACGTAATTCACCCCTCCACTTT. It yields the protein CASSLDRRNSPLHF.

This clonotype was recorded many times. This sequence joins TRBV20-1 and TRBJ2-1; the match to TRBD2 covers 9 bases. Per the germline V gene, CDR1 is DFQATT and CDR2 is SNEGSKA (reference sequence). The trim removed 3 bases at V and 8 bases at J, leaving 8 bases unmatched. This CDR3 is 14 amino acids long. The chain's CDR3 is CSASRRGGLDEQFF. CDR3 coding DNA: TGCAGTGCTAGTAGGCGGGGGGGCTTAGATGAGCAGTTCTTC.

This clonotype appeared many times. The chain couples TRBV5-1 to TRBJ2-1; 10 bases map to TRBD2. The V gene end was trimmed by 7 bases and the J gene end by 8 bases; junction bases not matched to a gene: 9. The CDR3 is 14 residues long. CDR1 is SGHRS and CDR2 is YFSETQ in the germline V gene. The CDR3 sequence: CASQPTSGAYEQFF. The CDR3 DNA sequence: TGCGCCAGCCAACCCACTAGCGGGGCGTATGAGCAGTTCTTC. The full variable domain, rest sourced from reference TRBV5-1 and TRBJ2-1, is KAGVTQTPRYLIKTRGQQVTLSCSPISGHRSVSWYQQTPGQGLQFLFEYFSETQRNKGNFPGRFSGRQFSNSRSEMNVSTLELGDSALYLCASQPTSGAYEQFFGPGTRLTVL.

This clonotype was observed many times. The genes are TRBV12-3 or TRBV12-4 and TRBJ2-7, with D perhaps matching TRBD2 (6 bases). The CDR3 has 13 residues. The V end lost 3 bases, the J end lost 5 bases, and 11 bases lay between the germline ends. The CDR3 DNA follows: TGTGCCAGCAGTTTGGGACTGTGGAACGAGCAGTACTTC. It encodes CASSLGLWNEQYF.

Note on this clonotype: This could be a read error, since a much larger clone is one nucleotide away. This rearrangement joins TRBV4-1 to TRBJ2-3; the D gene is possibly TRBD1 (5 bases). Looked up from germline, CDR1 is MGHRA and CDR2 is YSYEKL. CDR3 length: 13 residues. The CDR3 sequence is CASSDSPTYTQYF. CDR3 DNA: TGCGCCAGCTCCGACAGCCCCACATATACGCAGTATTTT.

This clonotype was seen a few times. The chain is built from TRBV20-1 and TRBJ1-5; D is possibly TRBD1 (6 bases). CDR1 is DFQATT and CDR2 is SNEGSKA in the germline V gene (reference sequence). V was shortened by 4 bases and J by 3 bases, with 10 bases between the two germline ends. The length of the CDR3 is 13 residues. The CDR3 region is CSANRVNNQPQHF. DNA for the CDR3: TGCAGTGCTAACAGGGTAAACAATCAGCCCCAGCATTTT.

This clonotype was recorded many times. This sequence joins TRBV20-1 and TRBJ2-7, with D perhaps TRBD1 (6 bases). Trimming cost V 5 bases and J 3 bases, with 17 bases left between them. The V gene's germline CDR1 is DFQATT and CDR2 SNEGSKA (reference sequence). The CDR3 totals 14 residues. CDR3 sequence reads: CSAAGEVAFYEQYF. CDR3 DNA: TGCAGTGCTGCAGGGGAAGTAGCCTTCTACGAGCAGTACTTC.

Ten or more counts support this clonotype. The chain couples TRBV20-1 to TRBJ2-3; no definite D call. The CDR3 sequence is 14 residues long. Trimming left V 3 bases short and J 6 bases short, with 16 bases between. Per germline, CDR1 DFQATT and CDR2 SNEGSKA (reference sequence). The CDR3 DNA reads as TGCAGTGCTAGGTCCCCACTCGGTTCCGATACGCAGTATTTT. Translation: CSARSPLGSDTQYF.

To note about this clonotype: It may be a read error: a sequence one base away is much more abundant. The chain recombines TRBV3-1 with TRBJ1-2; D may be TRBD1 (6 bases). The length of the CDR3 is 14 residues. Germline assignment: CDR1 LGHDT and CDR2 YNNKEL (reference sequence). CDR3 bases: TGTGCCAGCAGCCAAGTGCTGGGGGCCTATGGCTACAACTTC. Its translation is CASSQVLGAYGYNF.

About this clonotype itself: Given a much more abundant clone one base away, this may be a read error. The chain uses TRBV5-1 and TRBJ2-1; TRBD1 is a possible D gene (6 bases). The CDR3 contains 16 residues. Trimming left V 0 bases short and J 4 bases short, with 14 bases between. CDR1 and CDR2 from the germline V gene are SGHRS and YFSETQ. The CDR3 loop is CASSLGGLGIYNEQFF. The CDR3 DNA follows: TGCGCCAGCAGCTTGGGGGGGCTGGGGATATACAATGAGCAGTTCTTC.

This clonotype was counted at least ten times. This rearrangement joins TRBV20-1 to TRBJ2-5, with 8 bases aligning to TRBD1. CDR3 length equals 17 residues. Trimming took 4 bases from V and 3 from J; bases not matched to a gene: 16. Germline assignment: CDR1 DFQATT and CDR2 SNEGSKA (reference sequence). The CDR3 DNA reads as TGCAGTGCTACTCGCTCTCCCTTCCGGACAGGGAAAGAGACCCAGTACTTC. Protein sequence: CSATRSPFRTGKETQYF.

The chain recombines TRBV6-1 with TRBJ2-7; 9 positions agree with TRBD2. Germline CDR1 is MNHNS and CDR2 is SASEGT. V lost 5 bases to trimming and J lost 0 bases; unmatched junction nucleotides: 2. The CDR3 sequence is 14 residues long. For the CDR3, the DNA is TGTGCCAGCAGTTATAGCGGGGGCTCCTACGAGCAGTACTTC. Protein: CASSYSGGSYEQYF.

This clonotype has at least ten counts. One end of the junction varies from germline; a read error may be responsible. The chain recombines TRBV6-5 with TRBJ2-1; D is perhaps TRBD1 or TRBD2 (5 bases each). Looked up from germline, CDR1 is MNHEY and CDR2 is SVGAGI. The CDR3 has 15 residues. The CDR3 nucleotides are TGTGTCAGCAGTACGGGACCCGCCCCCTACAATGAGCAGTTCTTC. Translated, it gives CVSSTGPAPYNEQFF.

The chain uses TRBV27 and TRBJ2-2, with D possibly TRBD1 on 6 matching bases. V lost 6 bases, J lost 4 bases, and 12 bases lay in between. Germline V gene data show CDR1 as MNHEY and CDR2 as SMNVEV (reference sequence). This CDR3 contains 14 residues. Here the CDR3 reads CASSRGQLTGELFF. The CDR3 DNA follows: TGTGCCAGCAGCCGAGGACAGCTCACCGGGGAGCTGTTTTTT.

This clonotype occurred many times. The CDR3 DNA reads as TGCGCCAGCAGGAAGGGAGGCAACTCCTACGAGCAGTACTTC. Its protein product is CASRKGGNSYEQYF. The V gene is TRBV5-1, the J gene TRBJ2-7; D possibly corresponds to TRBD2 (6 bases). Trimming removed 5 bases at V and 0 bases at J, with 12 bases between. The CDR3 runs 14 residues. The germline gives CDR1 SGHRS, CDR2 YFSETQ.

The CDR3 here is CASSLVASYEQYF. The CDR3, as DNA: TGCGCCAGCAGCTTGGTGGCCTCCTACGAGCAGTACTTC. The chain is built from TRBV5-1 and TRBJ2-7; D call uncertain. Trimming left V 0 bases short and J 0 bases short, with 4 bases between. Germline lookup yields CDR1 SGHRS and CDR2 YFSETQ. The length of the CDR3 is 13 residues.

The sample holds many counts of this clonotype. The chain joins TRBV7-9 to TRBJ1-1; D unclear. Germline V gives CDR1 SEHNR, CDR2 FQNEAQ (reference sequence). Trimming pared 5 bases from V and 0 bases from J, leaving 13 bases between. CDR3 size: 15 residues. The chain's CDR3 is CASSTPTLMNTEAFF. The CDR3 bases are TGTGCCAGCAGCACCCCAACGCTCATGAACACTGAAGCTTTCTTT.

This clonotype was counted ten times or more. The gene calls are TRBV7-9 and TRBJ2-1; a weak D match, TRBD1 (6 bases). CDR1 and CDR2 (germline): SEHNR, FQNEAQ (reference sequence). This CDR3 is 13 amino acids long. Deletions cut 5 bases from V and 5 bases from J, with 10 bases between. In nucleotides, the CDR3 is TGTGCCAGCAGCAAACAGGGAAACAATGAGCAGTTCTTC. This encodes CASSKQGNNEQFF.

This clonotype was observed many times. The DNA for the CDR3 is TGCAGTGCTAGCGGGTTTTATTACACAGATACGCAGTATTTT. This encodes CSASGFYYTDTQYF. The chain has TRBV20-1 and TRBJ2-3; D is ambiguous. V was clipped by 3 bases and J by 2 bases, with 12 bases between them. This CDR3 is 14 amino acids long. The germline V gene encodes CDR1 DFQATT and CDR2 SNEGSKA (reference sequence).

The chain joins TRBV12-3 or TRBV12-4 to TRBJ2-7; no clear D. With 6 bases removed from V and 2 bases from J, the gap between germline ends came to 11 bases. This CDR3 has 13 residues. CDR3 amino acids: CASRGTRTYEQYF. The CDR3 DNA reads TGTGCCAGCAGGGGTACAAGGACCTACGAGCAGTACTTC.

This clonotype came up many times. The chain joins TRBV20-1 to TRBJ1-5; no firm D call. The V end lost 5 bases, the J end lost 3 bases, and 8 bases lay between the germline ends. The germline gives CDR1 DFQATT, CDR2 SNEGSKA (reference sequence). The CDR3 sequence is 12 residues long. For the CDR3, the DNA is TGCAGTGCTGAGGGCTCCAATCAGCCCCAGCATTTT. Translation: CSAEGSNQPQHF.

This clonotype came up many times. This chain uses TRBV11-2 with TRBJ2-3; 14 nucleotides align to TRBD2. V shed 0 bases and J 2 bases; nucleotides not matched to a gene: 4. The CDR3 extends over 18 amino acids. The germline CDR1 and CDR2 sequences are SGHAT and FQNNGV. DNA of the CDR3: TGTGCCAGCAGCTTAGAAGGACTAGCGGGGGGACCCACAGATACGCAGTATTTT. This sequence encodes CASSLEGLAGGPTDTQYF.

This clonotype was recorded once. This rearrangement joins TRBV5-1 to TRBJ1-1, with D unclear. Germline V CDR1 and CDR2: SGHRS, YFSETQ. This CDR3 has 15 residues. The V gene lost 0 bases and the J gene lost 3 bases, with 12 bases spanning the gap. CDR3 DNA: TGCGCCAGCAGCTTGGTTGCGCAGCAGGACACTGAAGCTTTCTTT. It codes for CASSLVAQQDTEAFF.

The CDR3 bases are TGTGCCAGCAGTGAACGAACAGGGATAGAGACCCAGTACTTC. It codes for CASSERTGIETQYF. V usage is TRBV25-1 and J usage is TRBJ2-5; D is possibly TRBD1 (6 bases). From germline, CDR1 is MGHDK and CDR2 SYGVNS. The V and J ends lost 2 bases and 4 bases respectively, with 11 bases between them. The CDR3 is 14 residues long. The variable domain in full, completed from reference TRBV25-1 and TRBJ2-5, reads EADIYQTPRYLVIGTGKKITLECSQTMGHDKMYWYQQDPGMELHLIHYSYGVNSTEKGDLSSESTVSRIRTEHFPLTLESARPSHTSQYLCASSERTGIETQYFGPGTRLLVL.

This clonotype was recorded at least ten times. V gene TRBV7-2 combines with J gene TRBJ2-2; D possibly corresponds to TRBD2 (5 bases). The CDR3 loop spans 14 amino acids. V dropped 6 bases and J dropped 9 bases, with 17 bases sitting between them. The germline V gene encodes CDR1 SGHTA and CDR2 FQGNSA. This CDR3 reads CASSPLERRRELFF. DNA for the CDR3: TGTGCCAGCAGTCCCCTTGAGCGGCGCAGGGAGCTGTTTTTT. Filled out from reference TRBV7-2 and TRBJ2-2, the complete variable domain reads GAGVSQSPSNKVTEKGKDVELRCDPISGHTALYWYRQSLGQGLEFLIYFQGNSAPDKSGLPSDRFSAERTGGSVSTLTIQRTQQEDSAVYLCASSPLERRRELFFGEGSRLTVL.

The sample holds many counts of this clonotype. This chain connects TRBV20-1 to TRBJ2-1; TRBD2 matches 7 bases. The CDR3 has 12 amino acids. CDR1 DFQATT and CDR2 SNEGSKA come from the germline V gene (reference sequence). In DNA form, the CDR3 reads TGCGGGAAAGCGGGGCCCTACAATGAGCAGTTCTTC. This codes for CGKAGPYNEQFF.

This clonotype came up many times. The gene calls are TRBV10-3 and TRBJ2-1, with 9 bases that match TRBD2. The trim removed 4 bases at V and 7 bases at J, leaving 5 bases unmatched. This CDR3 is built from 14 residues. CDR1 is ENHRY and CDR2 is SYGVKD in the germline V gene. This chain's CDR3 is CAISASGGSNEQFF. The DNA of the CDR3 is TGTGCCATCAGTGCCAGCGGGGGGAGTAATGAGCAGTTCTTC.

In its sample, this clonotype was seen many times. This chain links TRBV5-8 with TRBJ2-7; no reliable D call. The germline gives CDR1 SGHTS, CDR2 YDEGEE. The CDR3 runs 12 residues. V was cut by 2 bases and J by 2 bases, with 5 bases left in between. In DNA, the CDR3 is TGTGCCAGCAGCTTCCAGACCTACGAGCAGTACTTC. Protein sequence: CASSFQTYEQYF. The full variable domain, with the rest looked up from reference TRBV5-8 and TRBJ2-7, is EAGVTQSPTHLIKTRGQQATLRCSPISGHTSVYWYQQALGLGLQFLLWYDEGEERNRGNFPPRFSGRQFPNYSSELNVNALELEDSALYLCASSFQTYEQYFGPGTRLTVT.

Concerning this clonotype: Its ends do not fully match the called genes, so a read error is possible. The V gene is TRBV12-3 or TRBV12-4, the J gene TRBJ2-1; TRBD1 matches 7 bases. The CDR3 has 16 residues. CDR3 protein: CASILDRDRSYNEQFF. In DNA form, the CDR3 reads TGTGCCAGCATTTTAGACCGGGACAGATCCTACAATGAGCAGTTCTTC.

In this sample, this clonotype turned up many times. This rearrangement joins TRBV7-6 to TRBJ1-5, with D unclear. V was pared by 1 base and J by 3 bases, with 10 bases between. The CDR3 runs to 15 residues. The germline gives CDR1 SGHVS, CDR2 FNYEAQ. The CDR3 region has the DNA TGTGCCAGCAGCTTAGGGGCGGGATTCAATCAGCCCCAGCATTTT. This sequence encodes CASSLGAGFNQPQHF.

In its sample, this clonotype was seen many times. As DNA, the CDR3 is TGCAGTGCTAGGGATGGGACGGCTTACACTGAAGCTTTCTTT. Translated, it gives CSARDGTAYTEAFF. V is TRBV20-1 and J is TRBJ1-1, with a possible D match to TRBD1 (5 bases). Germline V gives CDR1 DFQATT, CDR2 SNEGSKA (reference sequence). The V gene lost 3 bases and the J gene lost 3 bases, with 14 bases spanning the gap. This CDR3 contains 14 residues.

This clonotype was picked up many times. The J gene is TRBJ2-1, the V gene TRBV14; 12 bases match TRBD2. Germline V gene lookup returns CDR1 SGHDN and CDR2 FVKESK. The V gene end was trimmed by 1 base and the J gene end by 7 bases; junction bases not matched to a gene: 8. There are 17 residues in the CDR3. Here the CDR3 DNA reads TGTGCCAGCAGCCAAGTTCCTAGCGGGGGGGCTCGAAATGAGCAGTTCTTC. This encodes CASSQVPSGGARNEQFF.